The T cell receptor beta chain under discussion was sequenced for a study of breast tumors, draining lymph nodes, adjacent tissues. Study-level results: Most tumor T cells seemingly derive from lymph node, then expand in tumor. Compared with basal-like, luminal-like tumors shared significantly more repertoire with nontumor tissue. Compared with lymph nodes, tumors were less diverse; compared with nontumor tissue, more. Tumor T cell lymph node origin was a supported hypothesis, not proven.

Germline CDR1 reads SGDLS; CDR2 reads YYNGEE. The CDR3 runs 14 residues. There are a few counts of this clonotype. Its antigen is as yet unknown. A clone one base away is much larger, so this may be a read error. Axillary draining lymph nodes of breast cancer patients supplied the node samples. TCRdb called the multiplex PCR reads again in MiXCR, with one record for every CDR3 protein. The repertoire consists of approximately 230,000 distinct CDR3 sequences, with less than 40% occurring once and the leading ten covering 3.6%. The TCR sequence derives from a female donor with breast cancer. Some clones in this sample may be carry-over from other donors' samples. The sample was axillary lymph node tissue. The V gene is TRBV9, the J gene TRBJ2-7; D might be TRBD2 (5 bases). This chain's CDR3 is CASSVSGSSYEQSF. The CDR3 DNA sequence: TGTGCCAGCAGCGTGTCGGGAAGCTCCTACGAGCAGTCCTTC.